The subject of this entry is one T cell receptor (beta chain). The antigen is not known. This record comes from a study of T cell repertoires in cytomegalovirus infection. General observations from the study: HLA-C-restricted CMV-specific TCR beta clonotypes were dominant in the ex vivo response.

The V gene's germline CDR1 is SGHTA and CDR2 FQGNSA. The CDR3 extends over 14 amino acids. Trimming removed 4 bases from V and 1 base from J, with 11 bases in between. TCRdb re-analysed the reads in MiXCR, keeping a single row per CDR3 protein. The top ten hold under 30% of the sample, which has around 200,000 distinct CDR3 sequences, approximately 18% seen once. The sample comprised CD8+ T cells from PBMCs. This receptor was taken from a human donor in good health (CMV status not recorded). Some clones in this sample may be carry-over from other donors' samples. The V and J genes are TRBV7-2 and TRBJ2-7; TRBD2 is a possible D gene (6 bases). The CDR3 spells CASSSGTGSYEQYF. CDR3 DNA sequence: TGTGCCAGCAGCTCCGGGACTGGATCCTACGAGCAGTACTTC.